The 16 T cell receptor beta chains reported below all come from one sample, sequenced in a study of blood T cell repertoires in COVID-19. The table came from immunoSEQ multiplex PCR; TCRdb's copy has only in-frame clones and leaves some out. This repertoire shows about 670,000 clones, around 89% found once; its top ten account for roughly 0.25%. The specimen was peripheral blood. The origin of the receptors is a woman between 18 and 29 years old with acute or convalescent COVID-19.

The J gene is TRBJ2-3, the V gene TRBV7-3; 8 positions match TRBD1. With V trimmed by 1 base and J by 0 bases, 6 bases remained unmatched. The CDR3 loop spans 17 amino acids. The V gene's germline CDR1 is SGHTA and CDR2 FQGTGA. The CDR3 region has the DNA TGTGCCAGCAGCTTAAGCCGGACAGGGATTAGCACAGATACGCAGTATTTT. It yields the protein CASSLSRTGISTDTQYF.

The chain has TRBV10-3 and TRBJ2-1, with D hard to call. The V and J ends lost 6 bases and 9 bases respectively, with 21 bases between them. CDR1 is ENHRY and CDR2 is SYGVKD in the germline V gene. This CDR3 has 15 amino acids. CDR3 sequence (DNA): TGTGCCATCAGCTCACCTGCGACAAGTACCGGTGAGCAGTTCTTC. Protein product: CAISSPATSTGEQFF.

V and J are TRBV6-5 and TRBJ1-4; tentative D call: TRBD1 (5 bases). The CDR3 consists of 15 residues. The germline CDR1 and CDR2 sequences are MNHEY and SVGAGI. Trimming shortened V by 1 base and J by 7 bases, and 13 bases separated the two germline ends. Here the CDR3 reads CASSYLGGEGEKLFF. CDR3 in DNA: TGTGCCAGCAGTTACTTGGGAGGGGAAGGTGAAAAACTGTTTTTT.

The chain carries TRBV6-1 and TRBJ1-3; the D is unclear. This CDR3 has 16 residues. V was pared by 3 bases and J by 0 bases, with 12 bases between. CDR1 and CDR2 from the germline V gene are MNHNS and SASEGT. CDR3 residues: CASSDVLGSSGNTIYF. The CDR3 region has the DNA TGTGCCAGCAGTGACGTGTTGGGGAGCTCTGGAAACACCATATATTTT.

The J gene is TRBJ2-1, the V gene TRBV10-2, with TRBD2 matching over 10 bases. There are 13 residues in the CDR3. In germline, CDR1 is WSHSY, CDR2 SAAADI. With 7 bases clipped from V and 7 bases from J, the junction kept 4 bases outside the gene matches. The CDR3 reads CASKRGGGNEQFF. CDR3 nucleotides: TGCGCCAGCAAGCGGGGGGGAGGGAATGAGCAGTTCTTC.

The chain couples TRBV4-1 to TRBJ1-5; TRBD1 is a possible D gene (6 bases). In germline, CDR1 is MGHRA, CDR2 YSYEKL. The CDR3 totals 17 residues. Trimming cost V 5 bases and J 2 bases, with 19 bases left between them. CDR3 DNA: TGCGCCAGCAGCACCCGGACAGTCCAGGATGGCAATCAGCCCCAGCATTTT. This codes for CASSTRTVQDGNQPQHF.

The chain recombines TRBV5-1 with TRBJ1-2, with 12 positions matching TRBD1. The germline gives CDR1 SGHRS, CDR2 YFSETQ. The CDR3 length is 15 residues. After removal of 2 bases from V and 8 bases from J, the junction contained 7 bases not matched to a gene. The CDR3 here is CASSFSGTGGEGYTF. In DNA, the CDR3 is TGCGCCAGCAGCTTCTCCGGGACAGGGGGCGAGGGCTACACCTTC.

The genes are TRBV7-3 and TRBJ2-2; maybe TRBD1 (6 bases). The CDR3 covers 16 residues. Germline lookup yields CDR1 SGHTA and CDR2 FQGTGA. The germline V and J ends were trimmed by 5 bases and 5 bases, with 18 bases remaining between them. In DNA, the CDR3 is TGTGCCAGCAGCCCCTTCGCACAGGGTTTGACCGGGGAGCTGTTTTTT. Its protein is CASSPFAQGLTGELFF.

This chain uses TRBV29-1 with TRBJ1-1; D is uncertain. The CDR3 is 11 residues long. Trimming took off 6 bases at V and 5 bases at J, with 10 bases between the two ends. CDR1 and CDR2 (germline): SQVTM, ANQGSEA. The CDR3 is CSVNSLTEAFF. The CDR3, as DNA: TGCAGCGTAAACTCGTTGACTGAAGCTTTCTTT.

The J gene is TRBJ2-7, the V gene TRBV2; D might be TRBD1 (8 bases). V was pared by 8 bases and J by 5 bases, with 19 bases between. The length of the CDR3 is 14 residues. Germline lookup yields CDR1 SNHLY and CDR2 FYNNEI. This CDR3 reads CASQGGQGAHEQYF. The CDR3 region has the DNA TGTGCCAGCCAGGGAGGGCAGGGGGCCCACGAGCAGTACTTC.

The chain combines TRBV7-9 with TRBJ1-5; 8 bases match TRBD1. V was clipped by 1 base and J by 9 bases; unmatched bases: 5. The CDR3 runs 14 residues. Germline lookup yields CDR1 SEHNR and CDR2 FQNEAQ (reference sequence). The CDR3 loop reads CASSLGDRRWPQHF. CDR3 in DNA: TGTGCCAGCAGCTTAGGGGACAGGAGGTGGCCCCAGCATTTT.

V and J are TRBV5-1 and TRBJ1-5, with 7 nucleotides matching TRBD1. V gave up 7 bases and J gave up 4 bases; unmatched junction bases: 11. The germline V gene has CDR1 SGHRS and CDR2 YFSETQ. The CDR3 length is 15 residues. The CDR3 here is CASAPWDRLNQPQHF. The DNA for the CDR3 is TGCGCCAGCGCCCCTTGGGACAGACTAAATCAGCCCCAGCATTTT.

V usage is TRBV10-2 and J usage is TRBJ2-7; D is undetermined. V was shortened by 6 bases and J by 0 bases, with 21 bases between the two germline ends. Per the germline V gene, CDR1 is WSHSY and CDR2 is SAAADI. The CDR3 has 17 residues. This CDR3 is CASRPLPQRGASYEQYF. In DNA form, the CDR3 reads TGCGCCAGCAGGCCCCTCCCCCAGCGTGGCGCCTCCTACGAGCAGTACTTC.

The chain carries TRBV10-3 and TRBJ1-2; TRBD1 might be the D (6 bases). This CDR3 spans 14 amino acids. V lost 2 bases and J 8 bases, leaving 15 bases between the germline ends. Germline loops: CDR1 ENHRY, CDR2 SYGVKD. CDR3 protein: CAISEGIQGNGYTF. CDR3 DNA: TGTGCCATCAGTGAGGGGATTCAGGGGAACGGCTACACCTTC.

The CDR3 DNA reads TGCGCCAGCAGTCGGCAGGTATCGAGCGGTGTGTACTCTGGAAACACCATATATTTT. It yields the protein CASSRQVSSGVYSGNTIYF. The rearrangement uses TRBV5-1 and TRBJ1-3, with D unclear. CDR3 length equals 19 residues. V was shortened by 5 bases and J by 0 bases, with 24 bases between the two germline ends. Germline-derived CDR1 and CDR2 are SGHRS and YFSETQ.

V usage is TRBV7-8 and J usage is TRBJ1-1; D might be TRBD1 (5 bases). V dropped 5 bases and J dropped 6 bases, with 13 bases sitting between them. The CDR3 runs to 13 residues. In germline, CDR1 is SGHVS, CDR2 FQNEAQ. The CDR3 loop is CASSQMGEAEAFF. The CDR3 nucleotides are TGTGCCAGCAGCCAAATGGGGGAGGCTGAAGCTTTCTTT.